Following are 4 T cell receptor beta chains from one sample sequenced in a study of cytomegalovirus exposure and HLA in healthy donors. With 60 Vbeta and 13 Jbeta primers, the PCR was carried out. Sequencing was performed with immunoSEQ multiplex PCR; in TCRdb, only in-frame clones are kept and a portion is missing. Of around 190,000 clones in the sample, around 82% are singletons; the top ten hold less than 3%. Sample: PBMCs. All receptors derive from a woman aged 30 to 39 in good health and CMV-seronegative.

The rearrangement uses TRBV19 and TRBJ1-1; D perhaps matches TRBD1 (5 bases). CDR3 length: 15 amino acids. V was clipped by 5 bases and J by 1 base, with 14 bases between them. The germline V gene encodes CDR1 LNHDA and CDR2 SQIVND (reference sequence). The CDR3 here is CASSPAGTSNTEAFF. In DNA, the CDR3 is TGTGCCAGTAGTCCCGCCGGGACTTCGAACACTGAAGCTTTCTTT.

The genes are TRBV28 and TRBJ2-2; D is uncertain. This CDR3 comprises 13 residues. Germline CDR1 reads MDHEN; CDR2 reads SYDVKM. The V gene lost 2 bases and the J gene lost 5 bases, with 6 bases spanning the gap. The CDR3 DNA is TGTGCCAGCAGTTTAAGCCAAACCGGGGAGCTGTTTTTT. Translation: CASSLSQTGELFF.

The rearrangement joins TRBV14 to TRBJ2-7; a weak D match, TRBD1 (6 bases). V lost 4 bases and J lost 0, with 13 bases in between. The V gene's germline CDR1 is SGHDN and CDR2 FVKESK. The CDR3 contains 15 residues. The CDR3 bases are TGTGCCAGCAGCCGAGCGACAGGTATCTCCTACGAGCAGTACTTC. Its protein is CASSRATGISYEQYF.

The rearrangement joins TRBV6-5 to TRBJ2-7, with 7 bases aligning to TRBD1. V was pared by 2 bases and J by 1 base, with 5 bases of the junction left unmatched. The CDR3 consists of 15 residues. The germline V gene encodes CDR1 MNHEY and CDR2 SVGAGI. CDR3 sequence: CASSYRTGQSYEQYF. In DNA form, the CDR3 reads TGTGCCAGCAGTTACCGGACAGGACAGTCCTACGAGCAGTACTTC.